Below, 26 T cell receptor beta chains from the same sample are listed, as sequenced in a study of shared clonotypes between healthy human individuals (dated by TCRdb to 2020 to 2021). The receptor library was made with the immunoSEQ multiplex PCR assay. In its TCRdb copy, this immuneACCESS table keeps in-frame sequences only and misses some clones. Where compared with another copy, unresolved V genes explain less than half of these, and the others have no known cause. Counted in this sample were 1,400,000 or so clones; less than 99% of them appeared once. The biggest ten clones account for 0.36% of the sample. Input material: naive CD4+ T cells sorted from blood. Per the publication, the cell subset or site label means: CD45RA+ positively selected. These receptors were taken from a man younger than 40 in good health.

The chain joins TRBV6-5 to TRBJ2-3, with D unclear. The CDR3 covers 16 residues. Trimming shortened V by 0 bases and J by 5 bases, and 15 bases separated the two germline ends. Germline CDR1 is MNHEY and CDR2 is SVGAGI. Written as DNA, the CDR3 is TGTGCCAGCAGTTACTCAAGCATACCTAAAGGAGATACGCAGTATTTT. Protein sequence: CASSYSSIPKGDTQYF.

The rearrangement uses TRBV7-9 and TRBJ1-3, with TRBD1 as a possible D gene (5 bases). CDR3 length: 14 residues. V lost 2 bases to trimming and J lost 2 bases, with 7 bases between them. Germline values: CDR1 SEHNR, CDR2 FQNEAQ (reference sequence). This chain's CDR3 is CASSLTGPGNTIYF. The CDR3 DNA reads TGTGCCAGCAGCTTAACAGGACCTGGAAACACCATATATTTT.

The J gene is TRBJ1-3, the V gene TRBV5-4; TRBD1 might be the D (5 bases). V was clipped by 4 bases and J by 2 bases, with 13 bases between them. The CDR3 runs to 15 residues. In germline, CDR1 is SGHNT, CDR2 YYREEE (reference sequence). CDR3 nucleotides: TGTGCCAGCAGCATGTGGGGGTTGACTGGAAACACCATATATTTT. As protein: CASSMWGLTGNTIYF.

Concerning this clone: In the same sample, other DNA sequences code for this CDR3. This chain uses TRBV25-1 with TRBJ2-7; TRBD2 matches at 9 bases. V gave up 5 bases and J gave up 6 bases; unmatched junction bases: 5. From germline, CDR1 is MGHDK and CDR2 SYGVNS. The CDR3 contains 13 residues. The CDR3 DNA sequence: TGTGCCAGCAGTAGTAGCGGGAGACGCGAGCAGTACTTC. It encodes CASSSSGRREQYF.

V is TRBV28 and J is TRBJ2-7; TRBD1 matches at 7 bases. V lost 6 bases to trimming and J lost 2 bases; unmatched junction nucleotides: 7. This CDR3 is 14 amino acids long. Per germline, CDR1 MDHEN and CDR2 SYDVKM. The CDR3 coding sequence is TGTGCCAGCAGAAGCACAGGGGACCCCTACGAGCAGTACTTC. Its translation: CASRSTGDPYEQYF.

The rearrangement uses TRBV9 and TRBJ2-3, with 9 bases identical to TRBD2. Germline CDR1 and CDR2: SGDLS and YYNGEE. With 0 bases clipped from V and 4 bases from J, the junction kept 9 bases outside the gene matches. The length of the CDR3 is 17 residues. Here the CDR3 DNA reads TGTGCCAGCAGCGTAGGGGATAGCGGGAGATGGTCAGATACGCAGTATTTT. Protein sequence: CASSVGDSGRWSDTQYF.

The J gene is TRBJ1-4, the V gene TRBV7-9; D is perhaps TRBD1 (6 bases). Germline assignment: CDR1 SEHNR and CDR2 FQNEAQ (reference sequence). The CDR3 length is 14 residues. The V and J ends lost 5 bases and 6 bases respectively, with 13 bases between them. Here the CDR3 reads CASSPPGGDEKLFF. The CDR3 DNA follows: TGTGCCAGCAGCCCTCCGGGGGGCGATGAAAAACTGTTTTTT.

The rearrangement links TRBV21-1 to TRBJ2-5; the table's D call TRBD1 went unverified against the DNA. TRBV21-1 is described as a pseudogene. CDR3 length: 16 residues. CDR3 in DNA: TGTGCCAGCAGCAAAGGAGAGACAGGCTCAGGAGAGACCCAGTACTTC. Translated: CASSKGETGSGETQYF.

This chain uses TRBV6-1 with TRBJ2-7; 13 nucleotides match TRBD2. V was pared by 2 bases and J by 1 base, with 11 bases of the junction left unmatched. The CDR3 runs to 19 residues. Germline CDR1 and CDR2: MNHNS and SASEGT. The CDR3 DNA is TGTGCCAGCAGTGAAAGGGGACCAGGACTAGCGGGAGTATCCTACGAGCAGTACTTC. It is translated as CASSERGPGLAGVSYEQYF.

The genes are TRBV2 and TRBJ2-7, with 11 bases aligning to TRBD2. CDR1 and CDR2 from the germline V gene are SNHLY and FYNNEI. CDR3 length: 17 residues. V was pared by 7 bases and J by 2 bases, with 13 bases of the junction left unmatched. The CDR3: CASTRSTSGITTYEQYF. DNA for the CDR3: TGTGCCAGCACACGTTCGACTAGCGGGATTACAACCTACGAGCAGTACTTC. Full variable domain (remainder filled in from reference TRBV2 and TRBJ2-7): EPEVTQTPSHQVTQMGQEVILRCVPISNHLYFYWYRQILGQKVEFLVSFYNNEISEKSEIFDDQFSVERPDGSNFTLKIRSTKLEDSAMYFCASTRSTSGITTYEQYFGPGTRLTVT.

The chain carries TRBV7-9 and TRBJ2-7; D may be TRBD2 (6 bases). CDR1 and CDR2 (germline): SEHNR, FQNEAQ (reference sequence). CDR3 length: 14 residues. Between the trimmed V and J ends, which lost 3 bases and 5 bases, there was a span of 14 bases. CDR3 in amino acids: CASSFAGLLDEQYF. CDR3 bases: TGTGCCAGCAGCTTCGCGGGGCTCTTGGACGAGCAGTACTTC.

This clone was observed once. V gene TRBV5-1 combines with J gene TRBJ2-5, with 7 positions matching TRBD1. Losses at the gene ends were 3 bases for V and 2 bases for J; bases not matched to a gene: 7. There are 15 residues in the CDR3. Per germline, CDR1 SGHRS and CDR2 YFSETQ. This CDR3 is CASSYSGTAQETQYF. The CDR3 DNA follows: TGCGCCAGCAGCTATTCCGGGACAGCACAAGAGACCCAGTACTTC.

The sample holds one count of this clone. The rearrangement links TRBV5-1 to TRBJ1-1; TRBD1 aligns across 8 bases. This CDR3 contains 12 residues. The V gene end was trimmed by 4 bases and the J gene end by 11 bases; junction bases not matched to a gene: 7. From germline, CDR1 is SGHRS and CDR2 YFSETQ. Here the CDR3 reads CASSLDRAVAFF. The CDR3 nucleotides are TGCGCCAGCAGCCTGGACAGGGCTGTGGCTTTCTTT.

This chain uses TRBV20-1 with TRBJ1-5, with D perhaps matching TRBD1 (5 bases). The germline V gene encodes CDR1 DFQATT and CDR2 SNEGSKA (reference sequence). The ends were cut back, 6 bases at V and 10 bases at J, with 13 bases in the middle. This CDR3 spans 11 amino acids. DNA for the CDR3: TGCAGTGCCCAAATGGGGGTCCCCCAGCATTTT. As protein: CSAQMGVPQHF.

The rearrangement links TRBV6-5 to TRBJ2-5; D gene unclear. The CDR3 is 13 amino acids. Germline V CDR1 and CDR2: MNHEY, SVGAGI. V was shortened by 0 bases and J by 8 bases, with 10 bases between the two germline ends. The CDR3 spells CASSYSAPTTQYF. CDR3 sequence (DNA): TGTGCCAGCAGTTACTCGGCACCGACTACCCAGTACTTC.

The chain is built from TRBV9 and TRBJ2-1; D gene uncertain. CDR1 is SGDLS and CDR2 is YYNGEE in the germline V gene. The germline V and J ends were trimmed by 3 bases and 0 bases, with 10 bases remaining between them. The CDR3 is made up of 15 amino acids. Written as DNA, the CDR3 is TGTGCCAGCAGCGCCCAGATTAGCTCCTACAATGAGCAGTTCTTC. It yields the protein CASSAQISSYNEQFF.

The V gene is TRBV19, the J gene TRBJ1-2, with D unclear. The ends were cut back, 5 bases at V and 0 bases at J, with 22 bases in the middle. The CDR3 is 18 amino acids. From germline, CDR1 is LNHDA and CDR2 SQIVND (reference sequence). The CDR3 protein is CASSVNILGLRANYGYTF. DNA for the CDR3: TGTGCCAGTAGTGTCAATATCCTCGGCCTTAGAGCTAACTATGGCTACACCTTC.

This clone has a single count. The chain combines TRBV5-5 with TRBJ1-4, with D unresolved. Looked up from germline, CDR1 is SGHKS and CDR2 is YYEKEE (reference sequence). Trimming shortened V by 0 bases and J by 7 bases, and 13 bases separated the two germline ends. This CDR3 comprises 15 residues. DNA for the CDR3: TGTGCCAGCAGCTTGGGCGGCCCCCCCGGTGAAAAACTGTTTTTT. Protein: CASSLGGPPGEKLFF.

J is TRBJ2-5 and V is TRBV5-1; D may be TRBD2 (5 bases). The CDR3 covers 15 residues. From germline, CDR1 is SGHRS and CDR2 YFSETQ. V lost 0 bases to trimming and J lost 1 base, with 10 bases between them. CDR3 amino acids: CASSLGGVIQETQYF. The CDR3 coding sequence is TGCGCCAGCAGCTTGGGGGGAGTGATCCAAGAGACCCAGTACTTC.

The table lists this clone with a count of one. The chain employs TRBV7-8 and TRBJ2-7, with 10 nucleotides matching TRBD1. The germline V gene encodes CDR1 SGHVS and CDR2 FQNEAQ. The CDR3 is made up of 15 amino acids. V dropped 3 bases and J dropped 3; count of bases not matched to a gene: 5. CDR3 nucleotides: TGTGCCAGCAGCTTTGGGGACAGGGGTATCTACGAGCAGTACTTC. It encodes CASSFGDRGIYEQYF. Looking up the rest from reference TRBV7-8 and TRBJ2-7 gives the full variable domain: GAGVSQSPRYKVAKRGQDVALRCDPISGHVSLFWYQQALGQGPEFLTYFQNEAQLDKSGLPSDRFFAERPEGSVSTLKIQRTQQEDSAVYLCASSFGDRGIYEQYFGPGTRLTVT.

The chain combines TRBV6-1 with TRBJ1-2; 7 nucleotides align to TRBD1. The V and J ends lost 4 bases and 7 bases, in that order; junction bases with no gene match: 9. The CDR3 is 14 amino acids. The V gene's germline CDR1 is MNHNS and CDR2 SASEGT. The DNA of the CDR3 is TGTGCCAGCAGTGCGACAGGGACTGGAATTGGCTACACCTTC. It encodes CASSATGTGIGYTF.

J is TRBJ2-5 and V is TRBV9; 9 nucleotides line up with TRBD1. The CDR3 runs 17 residues. The germline V gene has CDR1 SGDLS and CDR2 YYNGEE. With V trimmed by 4 bases and J by 4 bases, 14 bases remained unmatched. The CDR3 nucleotides are TGTGCCAGCAGCCCATACCGAGGGGACAGGGAGCGAGAGACCCAGTACTTC. Translation: CASSPYRGDRERETQYF. The whole variable domain, filled in from reference TRBV9 and TRBJ2-5, reads DSGVTQTPKHLITATGQRVTLRCSPRSGDLSVYWYQQSLDQGLQFLIQYYNGEERAKGNILERFSAQQFPDLHSELNLSSLELGDSALYFCASSPYRGDRERETQYFGPGTRLLVL.

The V and J genes are TRBV5-1 and TRBJ1-1; D ambiguous. V was shortened by 1 base and J by 2 bases, with 6 bases between the two germline ends. In germline, CDR1 is SGHRS, CDR2 YFSETQ. The CDR3 runs to 13 residues. CDR3 nucleotides: TGCGCCAGCAGCTTGTACCATAACACTGAAGCTTTCTTT. The encoded protein is CASSLYHNTEAFF. The whole variable domain, filled in from reference TRBV5-1 and TRBJ1-1, reads KAGVTQTPRYLIKTRGQQVTLSCSPISGHRSVSWYQQTPGQGLQFLFEYFSETQRNKGNFPGRFSGRQFSNSRSEMNVSTLELGDSALYLCASSLYHNTEAFFGQGTRLTVV.

The gene calls are TRBV9 and TRBJ2-5; TRBD2 matches 8 bases. Germline CDR1 and CDR2: SGDLS and YYNGEE. Germline trimming cut 3 bases from V and 2 bases from J; bases unmatched to any gene: 6. The CDR3 totals 15 residues. The CDR3 spells CASSASGTSQETQYF. DNA for the CDR3: TGTGCCAGCAGCGCGTCCGGGACTAGTCAAGAGACCCAGTACTTC. The entire variable domain, with the rest obtained from reference TRBV9 and TRBJ2-5, is as follows: DSGVTQTPKHLITATGQRVTLRCSPRSGDLSVYWYQQSLDQGLQFLIQYYNGEERAKGNILERFSAQQFPDLHSELNLSSLELGDSALYFCASSASGTSQETQYFGPGTRLLVL.

The chain uses TRBV5-5 and TRBJ2-1; 10 positions agree with TRBD2. The germline gives CDR1 SGHKS, CDR2 YYEKEE (reference sequence). The CDR3 has 17 amino acids. V shed 7 bases and J 8 bases; nucleotides not matched to a gene: 18. CDR3 DNA: TGTGCCAGCCACGACAGGGTGGGATTAGCGGGAGGTCATGAGCAGTTCTTC. The encoded protein is CASHDRVGLAGGHEQFF.

The chain uses TRBV9 and TRBJ2-1; 12 positions match TRBD2. Per germline, CDR1 SGDLS and CDR2 YYNGEE. This CDR3 spans 16 amino acids. V lost 2 bases and J lost 8; bases outside the gene matches: 8. In nucleotides, the CDR3 is TGTGCCAGCAGCGTCAGACTAGCGGGGGATGGGGATGAGCAGTTCTTC. It translates to CASSVRLAGDGDEQFF.